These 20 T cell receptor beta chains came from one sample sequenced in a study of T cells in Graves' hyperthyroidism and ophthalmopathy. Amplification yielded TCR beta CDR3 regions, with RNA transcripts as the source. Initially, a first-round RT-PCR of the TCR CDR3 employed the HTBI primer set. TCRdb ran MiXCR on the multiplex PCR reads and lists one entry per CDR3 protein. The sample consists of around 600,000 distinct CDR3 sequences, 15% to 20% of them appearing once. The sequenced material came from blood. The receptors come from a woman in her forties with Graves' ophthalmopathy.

CDR3: CASSTTGTDYGYTF. CDR3 in DNA: TGCGCCAGCAGCACCACCGGGACCGACTATGGCTACACCTTC. V gene TRBV5-1 combines with J gene TRBJ1-2, with D tentatively TRBD1 (5 bases). V lost 4 bases, J lost 3 bases, and 13 bases lay in between. This CDR3 contains 14 residues. Germline CDR1 and CDR2: SGHRS and YFSETQ.

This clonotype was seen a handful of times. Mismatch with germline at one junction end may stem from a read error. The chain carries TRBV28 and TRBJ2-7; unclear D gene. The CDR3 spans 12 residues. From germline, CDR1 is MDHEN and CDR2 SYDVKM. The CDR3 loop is CASSLRFGERYF. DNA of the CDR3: TGTGCCAGCAGTTTAAGGTTCGGCGAGCGGTACTTC.

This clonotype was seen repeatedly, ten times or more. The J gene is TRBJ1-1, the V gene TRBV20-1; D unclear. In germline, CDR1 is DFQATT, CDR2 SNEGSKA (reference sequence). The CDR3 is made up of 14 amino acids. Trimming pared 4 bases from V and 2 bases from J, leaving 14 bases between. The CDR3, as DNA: TGCAGTGCTAATGGCGGCCTACAAAACACTGAAGCTTTCTTT. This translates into CSANGGLQNTEAFF.

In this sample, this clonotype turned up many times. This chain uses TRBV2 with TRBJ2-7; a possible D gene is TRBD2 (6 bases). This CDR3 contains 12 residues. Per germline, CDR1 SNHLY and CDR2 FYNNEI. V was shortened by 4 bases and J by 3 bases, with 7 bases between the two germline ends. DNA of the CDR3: TGTGCCAGCAGTGTCGGGGGCTACGAGCAGTACTTC. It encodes CASSVGGYEQYF.

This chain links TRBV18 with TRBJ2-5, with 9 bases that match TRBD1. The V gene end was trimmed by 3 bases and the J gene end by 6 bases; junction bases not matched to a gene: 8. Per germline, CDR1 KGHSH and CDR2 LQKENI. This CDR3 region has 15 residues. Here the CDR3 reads CASSPLGQGYKTQYF. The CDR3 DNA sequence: TGTGCCAGCTCACCGCTGGGACAGGGCTATAAGACCCAGTACTTC. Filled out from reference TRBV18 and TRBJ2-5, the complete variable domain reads NAGVMQNPRHLVRRRGQEARLRCSPMKGHSHVYWYRQLPEEGLKFMVYLQKENIIDESGMPKERFSAEFPKEGPSILRIQQVVRGDSAAYFCASSPLGQGYKTQYFGPGTRLLVL.

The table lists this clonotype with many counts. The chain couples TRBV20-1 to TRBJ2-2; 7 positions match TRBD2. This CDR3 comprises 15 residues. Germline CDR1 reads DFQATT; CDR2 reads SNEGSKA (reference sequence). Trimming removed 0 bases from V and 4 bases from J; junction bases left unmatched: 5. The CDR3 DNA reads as TGCAGTGCTAGAGATTCGGGGGGAGTCACCGGGGAGCTGTTTTTT. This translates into CSARDSGGVTGELFF.

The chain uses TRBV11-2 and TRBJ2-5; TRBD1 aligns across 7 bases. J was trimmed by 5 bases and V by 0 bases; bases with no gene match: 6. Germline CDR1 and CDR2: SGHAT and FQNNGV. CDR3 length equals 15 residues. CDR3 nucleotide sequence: TGTGCCAGCAGCTTAGACCCAGACAGGGCGGAGACCCAGTACTTC. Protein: CASSLDPDRAETQYF.

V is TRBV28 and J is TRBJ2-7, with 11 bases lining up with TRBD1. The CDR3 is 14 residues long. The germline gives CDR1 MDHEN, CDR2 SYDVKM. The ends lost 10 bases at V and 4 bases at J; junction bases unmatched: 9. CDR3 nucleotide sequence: TGTGCCACCCCCGGCGGGACAGGGGGTTACGAGCAGTACTTC. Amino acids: CATPGGTGGYEQYF. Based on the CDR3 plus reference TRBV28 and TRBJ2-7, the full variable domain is DVKVTQSSRYLVKRTGEKVFLECVQDMDHENMFWYRQDPGLGLRLIYFSYDVKMKEKGDIPEGYSVSREKKERFSLILESASTNQTSMYLCATPGGTGGYEQYFGPGTRLTVT.

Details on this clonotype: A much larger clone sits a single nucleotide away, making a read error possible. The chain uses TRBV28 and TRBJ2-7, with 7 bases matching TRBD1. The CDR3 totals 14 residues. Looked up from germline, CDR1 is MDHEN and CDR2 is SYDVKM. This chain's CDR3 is CAGSLGTEPYEQYF. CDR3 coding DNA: TGTGCCGGCAGTTTGGGGACAGAACCCTACGAGCAGTACTTC.

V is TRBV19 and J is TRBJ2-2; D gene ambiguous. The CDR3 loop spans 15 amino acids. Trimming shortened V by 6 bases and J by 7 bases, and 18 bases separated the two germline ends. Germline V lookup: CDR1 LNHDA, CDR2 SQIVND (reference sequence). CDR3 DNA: TGTGCCAGTAGATATGGGCATGGGCCTCACGGGGAGCTGTTTTTT. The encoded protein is CASRYGHGPHGELFF.

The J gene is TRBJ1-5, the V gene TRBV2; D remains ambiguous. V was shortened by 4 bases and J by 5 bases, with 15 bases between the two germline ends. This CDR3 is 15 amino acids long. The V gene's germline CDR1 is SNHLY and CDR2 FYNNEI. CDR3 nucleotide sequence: TGTGCCAGCAGTGCCTCTGGCAGTCAGCATCAGCCCCAGCATTTT. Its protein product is CASSASGSQHQPQHF.

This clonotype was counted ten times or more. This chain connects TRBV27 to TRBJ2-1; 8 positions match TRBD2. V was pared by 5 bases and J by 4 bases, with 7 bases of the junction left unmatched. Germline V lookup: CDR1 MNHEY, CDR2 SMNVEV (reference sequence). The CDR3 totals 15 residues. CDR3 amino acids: CASSPAAGGYNEQFF. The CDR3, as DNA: TGTGCCAGCAGTCCCGCTGCGGGGGGATACAATGAGCAGTTCTTC.

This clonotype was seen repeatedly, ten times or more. DNA for the CDR3: TGTGCCAGCAGTTTCAGGGGAGGGTACAATGAGCAGTTCTTC. Its translation is CASSFRGGYNEQFF. The chain combines TRBV28 with TRBJ2-1, with a tentative D call TRBD2 (7 bases). The V end was cut by 3 bases, the J end by 4 bases, with 10 bases between. Germline V CDR1 and CDR2: MDHEN, SYDVKM. The CDR3 is 14 amino acids.

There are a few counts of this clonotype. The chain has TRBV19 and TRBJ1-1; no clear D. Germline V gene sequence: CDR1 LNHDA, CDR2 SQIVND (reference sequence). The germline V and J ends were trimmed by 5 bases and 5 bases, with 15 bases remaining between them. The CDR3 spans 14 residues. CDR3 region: CASSAGRPETEAFF. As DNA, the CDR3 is TGTGCCAGTAGTGCAGGACGTCCGGAAACTGAAGCTTTCTTT.

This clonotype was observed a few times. CDR3 DNA: TGCAGTGCTAGTGCGGCCAACTATGGCTACACCTTC. Translating it yields CSASAANYGYTF. The rearrangement joins TRBV20-1 to TRBJ1-2; D remains unclear. V was cut by 3 bases and J by 2 bases, with 7 bases left in between. The V gene's germline CDR1 is DFQATT and CDR2 SNEGSKA (reference sequence). The CDR3 is made up of 12 amino acids.

The CDR3 DNA reads as TGCGCCAGCAGCTTGGGAACGGGACAGGGGGCAGGGGCAGATACGCAGTATTTT. It is translated as CASSLGTGQGAGADTQYF. This sequence joins TRBV5-1 and TRBJ2-3; the match to TRBD1 covers 12 bases. Germline loops: CDR1 SGHRS, CDR2 YFSETQ. This CDR3 contains 18 residues. After removal of 0 bases from V and 4 bases from J, the junction contained 9 bases not matched to a gene.

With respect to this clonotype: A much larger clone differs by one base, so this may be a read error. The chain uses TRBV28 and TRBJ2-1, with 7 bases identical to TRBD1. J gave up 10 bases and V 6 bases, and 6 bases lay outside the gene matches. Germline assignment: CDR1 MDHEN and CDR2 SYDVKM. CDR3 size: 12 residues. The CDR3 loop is CASRGRTGEQFF. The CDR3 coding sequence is TGTGCCAGCAGAGGCCGGACAGGCGAGCAGTTCTTC.

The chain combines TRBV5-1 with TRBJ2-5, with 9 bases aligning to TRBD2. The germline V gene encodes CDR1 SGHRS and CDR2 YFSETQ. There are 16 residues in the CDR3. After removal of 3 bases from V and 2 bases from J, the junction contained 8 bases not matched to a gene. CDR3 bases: TGCGCCAGCAGCTCCTATGGACTAGCGCCACAAGAGACCCAGTACTTC. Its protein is CASSSYGLAPQETQYF.

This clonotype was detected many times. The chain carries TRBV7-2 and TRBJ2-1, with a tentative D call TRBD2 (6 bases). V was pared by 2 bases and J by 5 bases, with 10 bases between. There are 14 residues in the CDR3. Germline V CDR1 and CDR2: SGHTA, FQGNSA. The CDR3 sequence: CASSLITSNNEQFF. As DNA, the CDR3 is TGTGCCAGCAGCTTAATAACTAGCAACAATGAGCAGTTCTTC.

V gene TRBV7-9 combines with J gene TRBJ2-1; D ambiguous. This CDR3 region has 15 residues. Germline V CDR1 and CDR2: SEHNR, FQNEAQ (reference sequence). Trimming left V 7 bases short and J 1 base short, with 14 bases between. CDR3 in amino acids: CASTPAWGSYNEQFF. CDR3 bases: TGTGCCAGCACCCCCGCCTGGGGTTCCTACAATGAGCAGTTCTTC.